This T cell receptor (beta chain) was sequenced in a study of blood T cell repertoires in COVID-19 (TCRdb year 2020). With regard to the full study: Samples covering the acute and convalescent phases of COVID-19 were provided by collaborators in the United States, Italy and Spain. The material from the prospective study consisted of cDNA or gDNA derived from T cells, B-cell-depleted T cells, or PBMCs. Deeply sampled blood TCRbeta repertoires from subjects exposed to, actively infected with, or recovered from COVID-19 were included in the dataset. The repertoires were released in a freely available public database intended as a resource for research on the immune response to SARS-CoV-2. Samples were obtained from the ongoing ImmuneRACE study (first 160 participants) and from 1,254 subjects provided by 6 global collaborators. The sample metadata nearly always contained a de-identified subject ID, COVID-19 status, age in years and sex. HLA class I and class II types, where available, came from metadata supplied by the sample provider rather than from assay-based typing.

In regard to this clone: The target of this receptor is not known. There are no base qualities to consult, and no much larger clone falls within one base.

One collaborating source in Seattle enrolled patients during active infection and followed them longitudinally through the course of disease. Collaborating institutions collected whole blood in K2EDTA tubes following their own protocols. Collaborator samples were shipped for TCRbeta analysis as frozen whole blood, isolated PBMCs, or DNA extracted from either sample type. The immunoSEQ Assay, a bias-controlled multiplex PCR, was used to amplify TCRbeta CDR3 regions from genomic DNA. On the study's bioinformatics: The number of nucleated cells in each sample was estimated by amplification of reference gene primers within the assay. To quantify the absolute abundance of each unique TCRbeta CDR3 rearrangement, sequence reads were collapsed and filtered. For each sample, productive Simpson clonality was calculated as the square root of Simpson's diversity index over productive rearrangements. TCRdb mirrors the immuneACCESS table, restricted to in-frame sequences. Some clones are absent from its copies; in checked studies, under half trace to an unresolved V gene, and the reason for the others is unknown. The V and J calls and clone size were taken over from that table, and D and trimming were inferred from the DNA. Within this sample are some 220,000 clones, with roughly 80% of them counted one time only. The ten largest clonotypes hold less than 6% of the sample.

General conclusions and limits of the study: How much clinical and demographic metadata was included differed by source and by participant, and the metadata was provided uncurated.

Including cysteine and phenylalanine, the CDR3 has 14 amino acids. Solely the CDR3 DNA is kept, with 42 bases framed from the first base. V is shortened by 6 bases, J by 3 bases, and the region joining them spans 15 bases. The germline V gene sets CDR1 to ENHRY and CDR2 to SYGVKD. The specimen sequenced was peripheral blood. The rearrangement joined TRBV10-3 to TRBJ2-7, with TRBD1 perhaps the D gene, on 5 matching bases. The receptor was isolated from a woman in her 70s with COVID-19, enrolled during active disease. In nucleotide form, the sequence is TGTGCCATCAGATCGACAGCCGGAAACTACGAGCAGTACTTC. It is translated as CAIRSTAGNYEQYF.